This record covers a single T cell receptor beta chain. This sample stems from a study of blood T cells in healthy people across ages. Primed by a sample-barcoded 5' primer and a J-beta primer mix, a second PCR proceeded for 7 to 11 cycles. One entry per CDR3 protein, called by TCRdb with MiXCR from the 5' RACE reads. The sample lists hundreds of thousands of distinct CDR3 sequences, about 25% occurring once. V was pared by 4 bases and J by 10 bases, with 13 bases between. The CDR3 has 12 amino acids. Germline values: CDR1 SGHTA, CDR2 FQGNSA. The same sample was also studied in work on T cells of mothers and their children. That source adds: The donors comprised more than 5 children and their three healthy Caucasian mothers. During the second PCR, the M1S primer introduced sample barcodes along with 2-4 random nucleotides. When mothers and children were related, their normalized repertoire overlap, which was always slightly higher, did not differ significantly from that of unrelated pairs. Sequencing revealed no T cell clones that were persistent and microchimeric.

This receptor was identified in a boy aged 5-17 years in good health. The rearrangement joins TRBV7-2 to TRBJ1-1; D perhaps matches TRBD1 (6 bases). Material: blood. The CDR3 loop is CASSSLRGAAFF. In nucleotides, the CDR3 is TGTGCCAGCAGCTCACTCAGGGGTGCAGCTTTCTTT.